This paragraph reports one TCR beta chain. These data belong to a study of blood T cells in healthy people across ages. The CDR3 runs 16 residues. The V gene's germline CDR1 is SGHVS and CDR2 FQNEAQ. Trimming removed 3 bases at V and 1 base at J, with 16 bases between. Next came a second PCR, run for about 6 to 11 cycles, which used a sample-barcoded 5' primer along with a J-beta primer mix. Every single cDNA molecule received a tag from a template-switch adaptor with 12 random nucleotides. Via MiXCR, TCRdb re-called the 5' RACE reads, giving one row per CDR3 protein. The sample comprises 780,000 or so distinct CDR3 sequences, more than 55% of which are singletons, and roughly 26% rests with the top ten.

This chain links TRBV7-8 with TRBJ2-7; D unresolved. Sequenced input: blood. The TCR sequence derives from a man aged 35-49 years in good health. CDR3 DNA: TGTGCCAGCAGCTTCGGCGACGCCAGTTGGTCCTACGAGCAGTACTTC. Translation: CASSFGDASWSYEQYF.